A single sample gave rise to the 5 T cell receptor beta chains below, sequenced in a study of neoadjuvant nivolumab and ipilimumab in lung cancer. TCRdb's table, derived via immunoSEQ multiplex PCR, lists solely in-frame clones and lacks some. Here the sample spans over a thousand clones, 60% to 80% being singletons. Material: tumor tissue, obtained before neoadjuvant nivolumab, alone or with ipilimumab. The receptors were sampled from an adult with non-small cell lung cancer.

The CDR3 reads CASRHDPYEQYF. Written as DNA, the CDR3 is TGCGCCAGCAGGCACGATCCTTACGAGCAGTACTTC. This chain uses TRBV10-1 with TRBJ2-7; D call uncertain. The CDR3 sequence is 12 residues long. The ends were cut back, 6 bases at V and 4 bases at J, with 10 bases in the middle. In germline, CDR1 is WNHNN, CDR2 SYGVQD (reference sequence).

The genes are TRBV6-6 and TRBJ1-2; 8 bases are a match to TRBD1. V was pared by 4 bases and J by 8 bases, with 6 bases of the junction left unmatched. Germline values: CDR1 MNHNY, CDR2 SVGAGI (reference sequence). CDR3 length: 13 amino acids. The CDR3 nucleotides are TGTGCCAGCAGTTCAGGACAGGGCGGCGGCTACACCTTC. It encodes CASSSGQGGGYTF.

The chain couples TRBV20-1 to TRBJ2-7; D is unresolved. CDR3 length: 10 residues. Germline lookup yields CDR1 DFQATT and CDR2 SNEGSKA (reference sequence). V was shortened by 5 bases and J by 3 bases, with 5 bases between the two germline ends. The CDR3 region is CSAARYEQYF. In nucleotides, the CDR3 is TGCAGTGCTGCCCGCTACGAGCAGTACTTC.

This clone has more than one count but fewer than ten. This same CDR3 is encoded by further DNA sequences in the sample. The chain links TRBV5-6 to TRBJ2-7; D is perhaps TRBD1 (6 bases). CDR1 and CDR2 from the germline V gene are SGHDT and YYEEEE. There are 14 residues in the CDR3. Trimming took 0 bases from V and 5 from J, leaving 12 bases between them. The CDR3, as DNA: TGTGCCAGCAGCTTGGTAACCAGGGGCCACGAGCAGTACTTC. This gives the protein CASSLVTRGHEQYF.

The rearrangement uses TRBV29-1 and TRBJ1-1, with D maybe TRBD1 (6 bases). The V and J ends lost 5 bases and 3 bases respectively, with 22 bases between them. The CDR3 spans 16 residues. CDR1 is SQVTM and CDR2 is ANQGSEA in the germline V gene. The CDR3 protein is CSVPAQGPSADTEAFF. DNA for the CDR3: TGCAGCGTTCCCGCACAGGGACCGAGCGCGGACACTGAAGCTTTCTTT.